This TCR beta chain is from a study of T-cell reconstitution after alpha-beta-depleted transplantation in children. The study, taken as a whole, reports: When one year had passed after transplant, most T-cell counts and diversity came from newly produced T cells. Where alpha-beta T cells came from about two months after transplant was reportedly several hundred expanded graft clones.

Unique molecular identifiers were used to barcode this TCRbeta library. TCRdb redid the calling of the PCR reads with MiXCR, one entry per CDR3 protein. The top ten clones hold about 24% of a sample with around 130,000 distinct CDR3 sequences, roughly 9% of them seen once. In its sample, this clonotype was seen once. Antigen: not known. This may come from a read error, since a much larger clone is one base off. The germline V gene encodes CDR1 SQVTM and CDR2 ANQGSEA. This CDR3 has 16 amino acids. This TCR was sampled from a girl less than two years old who had a stem cell transplant for combined immunodeficiency, so the T cells may come from the graft donor. The material sequenced was PBMCs, mostly from graft donor cells, taken 180 days after TCRalphabeta/CD19-depleted stem cell transplant. The chain links TRBV29-1 to TRBJ2-3; D may be TRBD1 or TRBD2 (5 bases each). The CDR3 protein is CGVEGLGRVSTDTQYF. The CDR3, as DNA: TGCGGCGTTGAGGGTTTGGGCAGGGTGAGCACAGATACGCAGTATTTT.